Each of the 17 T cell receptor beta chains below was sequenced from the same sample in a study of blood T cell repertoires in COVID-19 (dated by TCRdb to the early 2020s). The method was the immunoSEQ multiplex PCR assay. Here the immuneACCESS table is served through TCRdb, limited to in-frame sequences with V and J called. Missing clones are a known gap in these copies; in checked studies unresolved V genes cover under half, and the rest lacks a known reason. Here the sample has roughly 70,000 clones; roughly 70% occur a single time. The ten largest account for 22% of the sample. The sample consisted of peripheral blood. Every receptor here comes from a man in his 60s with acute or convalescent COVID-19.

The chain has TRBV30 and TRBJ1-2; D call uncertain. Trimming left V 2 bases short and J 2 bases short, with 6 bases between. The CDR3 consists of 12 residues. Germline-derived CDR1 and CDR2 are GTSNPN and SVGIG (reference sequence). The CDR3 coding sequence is TGTGCCTGGAGTAACAGAAACTATGGCTACACCTTC. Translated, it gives CAWSNRNYGYTF.

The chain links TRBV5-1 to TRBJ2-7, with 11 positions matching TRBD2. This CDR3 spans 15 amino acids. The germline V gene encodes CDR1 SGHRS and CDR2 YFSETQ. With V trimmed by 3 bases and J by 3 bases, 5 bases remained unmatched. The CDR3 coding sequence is TGCGCCAGCAGCTCCTCTAGCGGGAGGAGCTACGAGCAGTACTTC. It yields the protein CASSSSSGRSYEQYF. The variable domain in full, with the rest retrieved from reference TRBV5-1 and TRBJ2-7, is KAGVTQTPRYLIKTRGQQVTLSCSPISGHRSVSWYQQTPGQGLQFLFEYFSETQRNKGNFPGRFSGRQFSNSRSEMNVSTLELGDSALYLCASSSSSGRSYEQYFGPGTRLTVT.

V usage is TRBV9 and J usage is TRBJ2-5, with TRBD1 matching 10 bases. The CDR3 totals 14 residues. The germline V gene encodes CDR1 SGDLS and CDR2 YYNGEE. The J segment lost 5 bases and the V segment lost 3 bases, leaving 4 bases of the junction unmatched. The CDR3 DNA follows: TGTGCCAGCAGCGGCGGACAGGGGGATGAGACCCAGTACTTC. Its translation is CASSGGQGDETQYF.

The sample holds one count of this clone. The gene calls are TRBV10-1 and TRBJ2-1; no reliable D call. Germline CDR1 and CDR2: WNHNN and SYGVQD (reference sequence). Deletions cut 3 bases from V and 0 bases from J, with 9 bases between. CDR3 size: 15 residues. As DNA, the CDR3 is TGCGCCAGCAGTGATGGCCCTAGCTCCTACAATGAGCAGTTCTTC. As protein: CASSDGPSSYNEQFF.

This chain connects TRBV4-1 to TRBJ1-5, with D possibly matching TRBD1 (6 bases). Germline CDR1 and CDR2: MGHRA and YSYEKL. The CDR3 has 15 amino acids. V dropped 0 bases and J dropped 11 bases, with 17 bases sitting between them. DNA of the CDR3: TGCGCCAGCAGCCAAGAAGGGACGAAGAGGGGGACCCAGCATTTT. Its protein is CASSQEGTKRGTQHF.

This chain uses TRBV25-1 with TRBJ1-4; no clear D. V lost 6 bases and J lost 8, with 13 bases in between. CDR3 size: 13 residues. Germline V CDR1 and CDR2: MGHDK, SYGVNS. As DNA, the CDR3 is TGTGCCAGCAGACAGCTTACGAGAGAAAAACTGTTTTTT. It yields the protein CASRQLTREKLFF.

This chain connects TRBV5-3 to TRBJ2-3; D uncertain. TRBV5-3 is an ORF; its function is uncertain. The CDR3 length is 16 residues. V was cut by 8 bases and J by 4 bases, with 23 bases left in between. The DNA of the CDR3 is TGTGCCAGTTACCTTGGTGAGAACTTACGGGCAGATACGCAGTATTTT. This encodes CASYLGENLRADTQYF.

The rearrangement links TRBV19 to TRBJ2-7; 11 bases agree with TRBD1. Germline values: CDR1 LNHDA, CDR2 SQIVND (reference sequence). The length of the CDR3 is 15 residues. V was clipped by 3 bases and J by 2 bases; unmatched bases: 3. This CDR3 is CASSIGGQGAYEQYF. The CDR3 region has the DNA TGTGCCAGTAGTATCGGGGGACAGGGGGCCTACGAGCAGTACTTC.

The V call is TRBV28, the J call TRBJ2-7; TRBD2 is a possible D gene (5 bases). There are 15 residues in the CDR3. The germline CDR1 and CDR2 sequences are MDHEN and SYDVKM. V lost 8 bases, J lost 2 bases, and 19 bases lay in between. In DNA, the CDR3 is TGTGCCAGCTCGAAGTCTCGGGGAATCGCCTACGAGCAGTACTTC. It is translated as CASSKSRGIAYEQYF. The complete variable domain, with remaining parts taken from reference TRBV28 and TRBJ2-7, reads DVKVTQSSRYLVKRTGEKVFLECVQDMDHENMFWYRQDPGLGLRLIYFSYDVKMKEKGDIPEGYSVSREKKERFSLILESASTNQTSMYLCASSKSRGIAYEQYFGPGTRLTVT.

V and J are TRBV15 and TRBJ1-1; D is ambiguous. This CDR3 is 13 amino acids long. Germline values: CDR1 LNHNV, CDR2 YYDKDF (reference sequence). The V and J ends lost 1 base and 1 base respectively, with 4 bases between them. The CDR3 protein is CATSRAGNTEAFF. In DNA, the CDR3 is TGTGCCACCAGCAGAGCAGGGAACACTGAAGCTTTCTTT.

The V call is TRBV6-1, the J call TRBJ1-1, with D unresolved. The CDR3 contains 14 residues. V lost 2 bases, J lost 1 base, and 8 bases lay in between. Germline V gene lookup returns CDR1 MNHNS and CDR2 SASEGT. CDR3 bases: TGTGCCAGCAGTGAACCCGGGAAGAACACTGAAGCTTTCTTT. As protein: CASSEPGKNTEAFF.

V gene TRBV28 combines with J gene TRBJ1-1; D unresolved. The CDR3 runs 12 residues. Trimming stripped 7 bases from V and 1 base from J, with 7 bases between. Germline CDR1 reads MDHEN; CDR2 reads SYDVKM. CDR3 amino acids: CASTSSNTEAFF. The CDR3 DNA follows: TGTGCCAGCACCTCGTCGAACACTGAAGCTTTCTTT.

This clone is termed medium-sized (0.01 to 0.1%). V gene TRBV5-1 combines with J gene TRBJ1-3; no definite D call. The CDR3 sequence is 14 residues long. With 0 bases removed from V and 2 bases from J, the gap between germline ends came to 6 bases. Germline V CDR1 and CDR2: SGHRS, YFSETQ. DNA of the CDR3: TGCGCCAGCAGCTTGGACAGTACTGGAAACACCATATATTTT. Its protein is CASSLDSTGNTIYF.

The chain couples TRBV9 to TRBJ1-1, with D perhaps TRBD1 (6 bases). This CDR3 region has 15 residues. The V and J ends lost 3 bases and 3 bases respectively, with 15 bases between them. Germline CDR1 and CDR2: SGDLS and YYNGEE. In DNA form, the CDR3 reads TGTGCCAGCAGCGCACCCGAGGGGGGGGACACTGAAGCTTTCTTT. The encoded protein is CASSAPEGGDTEAFF.

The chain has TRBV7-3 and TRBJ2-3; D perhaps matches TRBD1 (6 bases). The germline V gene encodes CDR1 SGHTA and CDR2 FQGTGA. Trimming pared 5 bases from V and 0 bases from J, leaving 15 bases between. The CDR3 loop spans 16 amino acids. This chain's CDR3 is CASSTGSEDSTDTQYF. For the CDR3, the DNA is TGTGCCAGCAGCACAGGGTCGGAGGACAGCACAGATACGCAGTATTTT.

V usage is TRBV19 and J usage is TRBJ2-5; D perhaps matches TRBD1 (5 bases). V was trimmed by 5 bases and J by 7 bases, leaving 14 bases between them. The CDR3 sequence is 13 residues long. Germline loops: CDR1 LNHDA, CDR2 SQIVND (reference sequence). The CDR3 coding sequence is TGTGCCAGTAGTCTCCAGGACATTGGGACCCAGTACTTC. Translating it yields CASSLQDIGTQYF.

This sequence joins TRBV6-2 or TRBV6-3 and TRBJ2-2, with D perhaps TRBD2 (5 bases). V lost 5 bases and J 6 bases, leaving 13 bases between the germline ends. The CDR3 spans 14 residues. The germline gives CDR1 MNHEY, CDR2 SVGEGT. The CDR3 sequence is CASSRPGEAGELFF. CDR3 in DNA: TGTGCCAGCAGTCGTCCCGGGGAAGCCGGGGAGCTGTTTTTT.